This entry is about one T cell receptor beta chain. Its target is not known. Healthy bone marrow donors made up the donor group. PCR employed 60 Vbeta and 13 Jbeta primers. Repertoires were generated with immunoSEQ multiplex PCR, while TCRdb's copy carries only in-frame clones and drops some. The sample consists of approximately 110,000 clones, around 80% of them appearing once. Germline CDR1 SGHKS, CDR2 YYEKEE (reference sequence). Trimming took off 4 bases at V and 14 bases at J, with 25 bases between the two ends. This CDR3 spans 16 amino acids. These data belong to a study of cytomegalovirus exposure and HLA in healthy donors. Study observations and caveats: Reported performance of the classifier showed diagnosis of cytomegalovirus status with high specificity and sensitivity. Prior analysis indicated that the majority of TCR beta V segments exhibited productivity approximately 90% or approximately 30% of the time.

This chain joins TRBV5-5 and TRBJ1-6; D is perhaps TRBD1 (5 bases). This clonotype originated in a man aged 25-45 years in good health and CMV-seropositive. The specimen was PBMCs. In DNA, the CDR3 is TGTGCCAGCAGCCTGGCGTCGATAGGTCAAGGGGAAACCCTCCACTTT. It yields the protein CASSLASIGQGETLHF.